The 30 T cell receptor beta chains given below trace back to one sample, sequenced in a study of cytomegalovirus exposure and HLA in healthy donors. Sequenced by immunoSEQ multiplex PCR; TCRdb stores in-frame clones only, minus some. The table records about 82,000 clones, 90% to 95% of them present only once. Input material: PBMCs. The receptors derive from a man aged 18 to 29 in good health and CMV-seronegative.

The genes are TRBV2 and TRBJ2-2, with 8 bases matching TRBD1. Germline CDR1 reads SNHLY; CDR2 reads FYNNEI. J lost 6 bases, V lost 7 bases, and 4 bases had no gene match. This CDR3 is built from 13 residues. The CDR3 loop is CASIRGLAGELFF. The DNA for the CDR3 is TGTGCCAGCATCAGGGGGCTCGCCGGGGAGCTGTTTTTT.

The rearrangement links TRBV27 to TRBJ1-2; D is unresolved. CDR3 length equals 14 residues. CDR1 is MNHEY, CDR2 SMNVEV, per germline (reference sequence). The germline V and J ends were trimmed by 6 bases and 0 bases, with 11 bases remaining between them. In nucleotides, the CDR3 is TGTGCCAGCAGGAAGACGGGAGCTAACTATGGCTACACCTTC. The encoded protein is CASRKTGANYGYTF.

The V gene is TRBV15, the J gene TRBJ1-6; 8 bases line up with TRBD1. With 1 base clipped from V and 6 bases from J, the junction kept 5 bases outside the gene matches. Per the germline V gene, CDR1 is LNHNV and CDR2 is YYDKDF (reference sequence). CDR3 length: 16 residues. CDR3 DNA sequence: TGTGCCACCAGCAGAGGGCAGGGGGCGCCTAATTCACCCCTCCACTTT. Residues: CATSRGQGAPNSPLHF.

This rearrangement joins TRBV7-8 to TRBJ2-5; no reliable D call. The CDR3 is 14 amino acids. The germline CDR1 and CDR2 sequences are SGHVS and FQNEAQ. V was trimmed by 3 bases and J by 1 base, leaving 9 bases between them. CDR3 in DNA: TGTGCCAGCAGCTTGTCCGAACTCCAAGAGACCCAGTACTTC. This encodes CASSLSELQETQYF.

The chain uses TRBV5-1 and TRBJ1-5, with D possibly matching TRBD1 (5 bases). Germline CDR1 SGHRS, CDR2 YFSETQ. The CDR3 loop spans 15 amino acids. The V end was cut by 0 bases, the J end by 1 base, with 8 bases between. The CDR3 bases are TGCGCCAGCAGCTTGGGACAGACAAGCAATCAGCCCCAGCATTTT. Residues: CASSLGQTSNQPQHF.

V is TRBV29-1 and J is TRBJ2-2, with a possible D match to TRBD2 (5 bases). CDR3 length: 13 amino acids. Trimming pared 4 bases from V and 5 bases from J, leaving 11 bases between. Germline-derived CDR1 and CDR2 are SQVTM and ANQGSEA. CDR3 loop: CSVGGSGTGELFF. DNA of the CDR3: TGCAGCGTTGGTGGGAGTGGAACCGGGGAGCTGTTTTTT.

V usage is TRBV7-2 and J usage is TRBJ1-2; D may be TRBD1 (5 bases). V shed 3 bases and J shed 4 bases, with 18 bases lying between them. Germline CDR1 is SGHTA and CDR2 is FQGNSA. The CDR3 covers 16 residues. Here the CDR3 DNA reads TGTGCCAGCAGCTTGATGATCGGGGGAGACGGCTATGGCTACACCTTC. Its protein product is CASSLMIGGDGYGYTF.

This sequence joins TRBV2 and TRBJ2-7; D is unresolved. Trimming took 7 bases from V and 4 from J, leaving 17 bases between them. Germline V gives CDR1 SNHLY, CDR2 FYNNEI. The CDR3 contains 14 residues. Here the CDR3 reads CASKERPSRYEQYF. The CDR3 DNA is TGTGCCAGCAAGGAAAGGCCATCTAGGTACGAGCAGTACTTC.

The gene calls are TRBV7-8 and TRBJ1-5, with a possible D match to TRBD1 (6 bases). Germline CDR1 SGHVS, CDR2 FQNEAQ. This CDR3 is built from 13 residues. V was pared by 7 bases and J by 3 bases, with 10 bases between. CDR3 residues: CASNRAPNQPQHF. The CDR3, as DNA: TGTGCCAGCAACAGGGCCCCCAATCAGCCCCAGCATTTT.

In nucleotides, the CDR3 is TGTGCCAGCAGCCTCCAGGGACAGGCACTCAATGAGCAGTTCTTC. It codes for CASSLQGQALNEQFF. The gene calls are TRBV6-5 and TRBJ2-1, with 8 bases aligning to TRBD1. The CDR3 runs to 15 residues. V lost 6 bases, J lost 6 bases, and 10 bases stayed unmatched. In germline, CDR1 is MNHEY, CDR2 SVGAGI.

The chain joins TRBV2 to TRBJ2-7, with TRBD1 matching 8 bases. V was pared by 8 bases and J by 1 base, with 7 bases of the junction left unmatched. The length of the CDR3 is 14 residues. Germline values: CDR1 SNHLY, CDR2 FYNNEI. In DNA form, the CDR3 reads TGTGCCAGCTATTGGACAGGGAATTCCTACGAGCAGTACTTC. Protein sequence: CASYWTGNSYEQYF.

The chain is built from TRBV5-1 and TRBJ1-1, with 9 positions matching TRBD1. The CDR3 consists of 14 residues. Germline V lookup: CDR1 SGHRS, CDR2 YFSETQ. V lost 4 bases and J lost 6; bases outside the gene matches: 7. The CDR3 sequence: CASSGGQGTAEAFF. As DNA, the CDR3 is TGCGCCAGCAGCGGCGGACAGGGGACGGCTGAAGCTTTCTTT.

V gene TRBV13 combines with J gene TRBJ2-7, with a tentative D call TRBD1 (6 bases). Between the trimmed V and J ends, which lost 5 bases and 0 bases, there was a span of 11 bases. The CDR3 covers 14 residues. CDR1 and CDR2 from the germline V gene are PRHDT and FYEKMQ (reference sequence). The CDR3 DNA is TGTGCCAGCAGCCCGGGACACAGCTCCTACGAGCAGTACTTC. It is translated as CASSPGHSSYEQYF.

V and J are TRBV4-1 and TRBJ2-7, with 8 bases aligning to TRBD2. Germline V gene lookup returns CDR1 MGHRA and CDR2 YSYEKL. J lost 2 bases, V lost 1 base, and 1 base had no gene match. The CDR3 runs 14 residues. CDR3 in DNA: TGCGCCAGCAGCCAAGCGGGACTAGCCTACGAGCAGTACTTC. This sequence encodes CASSQAGLAYEQYF.

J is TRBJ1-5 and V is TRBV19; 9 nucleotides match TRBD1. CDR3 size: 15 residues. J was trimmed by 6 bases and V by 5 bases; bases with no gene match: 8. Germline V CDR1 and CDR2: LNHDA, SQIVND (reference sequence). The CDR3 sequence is CASSVPGQGGQPQHF. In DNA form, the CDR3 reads TGTGCCAGTAGTGTACCGGGACAGGGCGGTCAGCCCCAGCATTTT.

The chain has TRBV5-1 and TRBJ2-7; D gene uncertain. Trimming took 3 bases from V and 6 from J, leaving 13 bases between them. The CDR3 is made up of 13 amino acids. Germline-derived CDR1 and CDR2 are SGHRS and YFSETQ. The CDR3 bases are TGCGCCAGCAGCTGGGTTACAGTTGGCGAGCAGTACTTC. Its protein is CASSWVTVGEQYF.

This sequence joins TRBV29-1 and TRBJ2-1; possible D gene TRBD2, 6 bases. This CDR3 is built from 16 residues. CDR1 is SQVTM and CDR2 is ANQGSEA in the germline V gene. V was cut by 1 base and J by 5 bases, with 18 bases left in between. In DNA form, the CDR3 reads TGCAGCGTTGAAGTTTCGCGGAGGGGACGAAACAATGAGCAGTTCTTC. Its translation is CSVEVSRRGRNNEQFF.

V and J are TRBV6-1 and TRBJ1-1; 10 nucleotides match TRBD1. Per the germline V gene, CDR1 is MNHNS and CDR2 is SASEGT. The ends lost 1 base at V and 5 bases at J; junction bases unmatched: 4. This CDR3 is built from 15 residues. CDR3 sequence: CASSEGQGARTEAFF. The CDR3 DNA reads TGTGCCAGCAGTGAAGGACAGGGGGCAAGGACTGAAGCTTTCTTT.

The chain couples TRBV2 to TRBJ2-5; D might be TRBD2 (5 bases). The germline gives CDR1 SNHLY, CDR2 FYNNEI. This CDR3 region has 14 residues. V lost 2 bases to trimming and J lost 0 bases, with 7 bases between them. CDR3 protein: CASSESGYQETQYF. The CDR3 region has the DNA TGTGCCAGCAGTGAATCGGGGTACCAAGAGACCCAGTACTTC.

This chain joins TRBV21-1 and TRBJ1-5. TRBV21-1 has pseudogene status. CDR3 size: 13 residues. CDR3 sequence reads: CASSKERSQPQHF. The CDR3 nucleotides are TGTGCCAGCAGCAAAGAGCGCAGTCAGCCCCAGCATTTT.

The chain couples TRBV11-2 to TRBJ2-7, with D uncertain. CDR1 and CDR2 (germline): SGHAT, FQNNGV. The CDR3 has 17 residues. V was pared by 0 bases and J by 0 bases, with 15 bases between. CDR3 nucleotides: TGTGCCAGCAGCTTAGATATACAGTACCAAAGCTCCTACGAGCAGTACTTC. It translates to CASSLDIQYQSSYEQYF.

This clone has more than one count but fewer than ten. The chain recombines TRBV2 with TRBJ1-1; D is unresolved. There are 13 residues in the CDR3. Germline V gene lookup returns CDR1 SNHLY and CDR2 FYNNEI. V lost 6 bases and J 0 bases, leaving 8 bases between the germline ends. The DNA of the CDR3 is TGTGCCAGCAGGGCAAACATGAACACTGAAGCTTTCTTT. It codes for CASRANMNTEAFF.

DNA of the CDR3: TGTGCCTCTCGACAGACTTTTCAAGAGACCCAGTACTTC. It specifies CASRQTFQETQYF. This chain links TRBV10-3 with TRBJ2-5; weak D call: TRBD1 (5 bases). Trimming shortened V by 11 bases and J by 2 bases, and 15 bases separated the two germline ends. The CDR3 is 13 amino acids. The germline V gene encodes CDR1 ENHRY and CDR2 SYGVKD.

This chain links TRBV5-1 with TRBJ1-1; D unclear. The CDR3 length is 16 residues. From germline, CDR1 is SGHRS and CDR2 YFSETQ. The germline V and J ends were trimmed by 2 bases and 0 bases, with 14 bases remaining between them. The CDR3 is CASSFQPSDMNTEAFF. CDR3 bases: TGCGCCAGCAGCTTTCAACCTTCAGATATGAACACTGAAGCTTTCTTT.

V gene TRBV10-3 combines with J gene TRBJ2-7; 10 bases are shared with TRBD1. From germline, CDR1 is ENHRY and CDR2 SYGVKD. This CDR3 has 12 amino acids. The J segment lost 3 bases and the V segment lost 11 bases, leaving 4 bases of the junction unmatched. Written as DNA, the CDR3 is TGTGCCGTGACAGGGGGCCTCTACGAGCAGTACTTC. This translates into CAVTGGLYEQYF.

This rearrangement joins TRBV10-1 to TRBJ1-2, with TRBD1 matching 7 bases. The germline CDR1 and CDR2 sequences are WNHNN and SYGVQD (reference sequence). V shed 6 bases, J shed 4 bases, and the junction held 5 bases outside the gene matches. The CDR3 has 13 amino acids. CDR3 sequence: CASSPGQPYGYTF. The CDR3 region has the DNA TGCGCCAGCAGCCCGGGACAGCCCTATGGCTACACCTTC.

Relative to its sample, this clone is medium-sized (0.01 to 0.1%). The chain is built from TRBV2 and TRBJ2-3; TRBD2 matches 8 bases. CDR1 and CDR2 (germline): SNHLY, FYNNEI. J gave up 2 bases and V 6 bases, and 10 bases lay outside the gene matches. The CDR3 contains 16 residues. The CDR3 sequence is CASRPGASGYTDTQYF. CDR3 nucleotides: TGTGCCAGCAGGCCGGGTGCTAGCGGGTACACAGATACGCAGTATTTT.

CDR3 DNA: TGTGCCAGCAGCATACCGGGACAGGGGATCCGCACTGAAGCTTTCTTT. This sequence encodes CASSIPGQGIRTEAFF. The chain has TRBV6-7 and TRBJ1-1; TRBD1 matches at 10 bases. TRBV6-7 is an open reading frame, and its role is uncertain. The CDR3 consists of 16 residues. J gave up 4 bases and V 6 bases, and 11 bases lay outside the gene matches.

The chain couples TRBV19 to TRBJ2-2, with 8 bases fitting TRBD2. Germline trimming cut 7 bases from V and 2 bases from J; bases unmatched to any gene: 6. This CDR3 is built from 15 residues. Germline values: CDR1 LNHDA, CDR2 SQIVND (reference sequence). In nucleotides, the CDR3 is TGTGCCAGTACCCCCCTAGCGGGTAACACCGGGGAGCTGTTTTTT. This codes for CASTPLAGNTGELFF.

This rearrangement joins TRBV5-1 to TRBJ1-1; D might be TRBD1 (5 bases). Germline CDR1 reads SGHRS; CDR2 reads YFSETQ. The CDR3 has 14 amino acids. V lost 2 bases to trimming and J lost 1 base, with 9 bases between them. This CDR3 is CASSFDGGNTEAFF. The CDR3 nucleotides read TGCGCCAGCAGCTTTGACGGGGGGAACACTGAAGCTTTCTTT.